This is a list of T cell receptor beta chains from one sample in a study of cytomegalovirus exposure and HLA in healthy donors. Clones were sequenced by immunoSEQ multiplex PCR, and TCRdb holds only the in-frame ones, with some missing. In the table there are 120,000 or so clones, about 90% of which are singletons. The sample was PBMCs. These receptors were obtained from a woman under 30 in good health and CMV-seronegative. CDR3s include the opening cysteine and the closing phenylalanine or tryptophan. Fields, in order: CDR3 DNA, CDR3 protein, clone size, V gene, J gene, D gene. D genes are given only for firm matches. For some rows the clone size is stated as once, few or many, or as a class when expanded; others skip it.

DNA: TGTGCCATCTTTCGGGACATTAGCAATCAGCCCCAGCATTTT
CDR3: CAIFRDISNQPQHF
size: NA
V: TRBV10-3
J: TRBJ1-5
D: NA

DNA: TGTGCCAGCAGCCCGATCCCGCTGACAGGGGAAAAGGCACCCCTCCACTTT
CDR3: CASSPIPLTGEKAPLHF
size: NA
V: TRBV5-4
J: TRBJ1-6
D: TRBD1

DNA: TGTGCCAGCAGCTTACAAGGGGGCGGCTATGGCTACACCTTC
CDR3: CASSLQGGGYGYTF
size: NA
V: TRBV7-2
J: TRBJ1-2
D: TRBD1

DNA: TGTGCCAGCAGCTCCCAAGTTAGCGGGAGCTCCTACGAGCAGTACTTC
CDR3: CASSSQVSGSSYEQYF
size: NA
V: TRBV7-2
J: TRBJ2-7
D: TRBD2

DNA: TGTGCCAGCAGTGTACTCGACTTACTCAATCAGCCCCAGCATTTT
CDR3: CASSVLDLLNQPQHF
size: once
V: TRBV6-1
J: TRBJ1-5
D: NA

DNA: TGTGCCAGCAGCTTAGGTCAGGGTGTCGATGAGCAGTTCTTC
CDR3: CASSLGQGVDEQFF
size: NA
V: TRBV7-2
J: TRBJ2-1
D: NA

DNA: TGTGCCAGCAGTCTAGCGGGAGTCGGCTACAATGAGCAGTTCTTC
CDR3: CASSLAGVGYNEQFF
size: NA
V: TRBV5-6
J: TRBJ2-1
D: TRBD2

DNA: TGTGCCAGCAGTGAAGCGTGGACTAGCGTGACTGAGCAGTTCTTC
CDR3: CASSEAWTSVTEQFF
size: NA
V: TRBV6-1
J: TRBJ2-1
D: TRBD2

DNA: TGTGCCAGCAAAACAGGTATGAACACTGAAGCTTTCTTT
CDR3: CASKTGMNTEAFF
size: NA
V: TRBV27
J: TRBJ1-1
D: NA

DNA: TGTGCCAGCAGAACAGGGCCGCTGGGCTCACCCCTCCACTTT
CDR3: CASRTGPLGSPLHF
size: NA
V: TRBV6-5
J: TRBJ1-6
D: NA

DNA: TGTGCCAGCAGCCCTATGGAGGGGCATAGTGAAAAACTGTTTTTT
CDR3: CASSPMEGHSEKLFF
size: NA
V: TRBV27
J: TRBJ1-4
D: NA

DNA: TGTGCCAGCAGGCCGGGACAGGGGGCCGGGGAGCTGTTTTTT
CDR3: CASRPGQGAGELFF
size: NA
V: TRBV2
J: TRBJ2-2
D: TRBD1

DNA: TGTGCCAGCAGTCACTTCCCGGGTCCAAGCTCTGGGGCCAACGTCCTGACTTTC
CDR3: CASSHFPGPSSGANVLTF
size: NA
V: TRBV27
J: TRBJ2-6
D: NA

DNA: TGTGCCAGCAGTTTAGGGGACAGGGAGATCTACGAGCAGTACTTC
CDR3: CASSLGDREIYEQYF
size: NA
V: TRBV28
J: TRBJ2-7
D: TRBD1